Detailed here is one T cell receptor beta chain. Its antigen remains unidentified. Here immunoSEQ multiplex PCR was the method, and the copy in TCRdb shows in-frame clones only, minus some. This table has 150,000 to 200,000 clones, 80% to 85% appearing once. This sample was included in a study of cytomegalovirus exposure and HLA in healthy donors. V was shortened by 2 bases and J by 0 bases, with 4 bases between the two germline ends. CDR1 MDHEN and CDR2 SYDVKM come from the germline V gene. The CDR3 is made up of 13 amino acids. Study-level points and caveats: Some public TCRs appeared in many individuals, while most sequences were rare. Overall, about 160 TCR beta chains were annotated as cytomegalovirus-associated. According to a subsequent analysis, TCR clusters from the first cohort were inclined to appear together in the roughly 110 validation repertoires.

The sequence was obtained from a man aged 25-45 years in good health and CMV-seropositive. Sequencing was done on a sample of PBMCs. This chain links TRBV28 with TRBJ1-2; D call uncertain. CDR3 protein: CASSLGSNYGYTF. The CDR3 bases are TGTGCCAGCAGTTTAGGCTCTAACTATGGCTACACCTTC.